Sequencing of this T cell receptor beta chain was carried out in a study of blood T cell repertoires in COVID-19. Study-level information: Spain, Italy and the United States supplied samples that represented acute and convalescent COVID-19.

Only in-frame clones appear in the TCRdb table, and some are missing; sequencing was by immunoSEQ multiplex PCR. The sample shows 270,000 or so clones, 75% to 90% of them seen only once. Germline V gene sequence: CDR1 SGHRS, CDR2 YFSETQ. The CDR3 length is 15 residues. Trimming shortened V by 2 bases and J by 6 bases, and 15 bases separated the two germline ends. This chain links TRBV5-1 with TRBJ2-1, with a tentative D call TRBD2 (6 bases). The sequence derives from a woman in her thirties with acute COVID-19. The specimen sequenced was PBMCs or T cells enriched from blood (not recorded which). CDR3 protein: CASSFSGEASNEQFF. CDR3 bases: TGCGCCAGCAGCTTTTCGGGAGAGGCCAGCAATGAGCAGTTCTTC. Full variable domain (rest looked up from reference TRBV5-1 and TRBJ2-1): KAGVTQTPRYLIKTRGQQVTLSCSPISGHRSVSWYQQTPGQGLQFLFEYFSETQRNKGNFPGRFSGRQFSNSRSEMNVSTLELGDSALYLCASSFSGEASNEQFFGPGTRLTVL.